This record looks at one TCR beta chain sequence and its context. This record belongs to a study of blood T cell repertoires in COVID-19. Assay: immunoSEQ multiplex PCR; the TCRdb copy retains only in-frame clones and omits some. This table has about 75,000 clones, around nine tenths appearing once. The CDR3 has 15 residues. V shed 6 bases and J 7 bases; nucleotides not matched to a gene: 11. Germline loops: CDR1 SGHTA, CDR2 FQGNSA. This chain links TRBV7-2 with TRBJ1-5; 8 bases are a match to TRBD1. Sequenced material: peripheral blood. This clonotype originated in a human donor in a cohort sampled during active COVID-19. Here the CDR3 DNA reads TGTGCCAGCAGTCCCCAGTCAGGGGGCCGCCAGCCCCAGCATTTT. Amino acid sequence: CASSPQSGGRQPQHF. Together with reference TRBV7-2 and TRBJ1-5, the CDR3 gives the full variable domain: GAGVSQSPSNKVTEKGKDVELRCDPISGHTALYWYRQSLGQGLEFLIYFQGNSAPDKSGLPSDRFSAERTGGSVSTLTIQRTQQEDSAVYLCASSPQSGGRQPQHFGDGTRLSIL.